This T cell receptor (beta chain) derives from a study of control samples from healthy donors and cancer patients. Method: immunoSEQ multiplex PCR; TCRdb's copy keeps in-frame clones and lacks some. In the table there are tens of thousands of clones, roughly nine tenths of which are singletons. What was sequenced was PBMCs. This TCR came from a woman aged 50 to 65 with colorectal cancer.

CDR3: CATSFRTGRDEQFF. In DNA, the CDR3 is TGTGCCACCAGCTTCAGGACAGGGAGAGATGAGCAGTTCTTC. The genes are TRBV15 and TRBJ2-1; 8 nucleotides agree with TRBD1. The germline CDR1 and CDR2 sequences are LNHNV and YYDKDF (reference sequence). V dropped 5 bases and J dropped 8; count of bases not matched to a gene: 8. The CDR3 is made up of 14 amino acids.